This TCR beta chain was recorded in a study of shared clonotypes between healthy human individuals. The naive CD8 subset, CD45RO-negative cells positively selected for CCR7, excluded terminally differentiated effector memory CD45RA+ cells. Here immunoSEQ multiplex PCR was the method, and the copy in TCRdb shows in-frame clones only, minus some. Among about 1,900,000 clones listed, approximately 94% were seen once. The V and J ends lost 4 bases and 1 base, in that order; junction bases with no gene match: 6. The CDR3 runs to 16 residues. CDR1 is MNHNS, CDR2 SASEGT, per germline. The chain links TRBV6-1 to TRBJ2-7, with 11 bases aligning to TRBD2. The sample was naive CD8+ T cells sorted from blood. This clonotype was sampled from a man between 18 and 35 years old in good health. The CDR3 is CASSAAGTSGSYEQYF. The CDR3 coding sequence is TGTGCCAGCAGTGCTGCCGGGACTAGCGGTTCCTACGAGCAGTACTTC.